This T cell receptor (beta chain) is drawn from a study of PD-1 blockade in classical Hodgkin lymphoma. Every single patient, without exception, relapsed after autologous stem cell transplantation, and brentuximab vedotin exposure varied. This CDR3 has 15 residues. V was trimmed by 2 bases and J by 4 bases, leaving 15 bases between them. Germline V lookup: CDR1 MGHRA, CDR2 YSYEKL. Using immunoSEQ multiplex PCR, the repertoire was profiled, and TCRdb retains in-frame clones only, with some absent. This table holds some 60,000 clones, about nine tenths found once. The starting material was peripheral blood mononuclear cells (PBMCs), obtained at baseline. The TCR originated in a human donor with classical Hodgkin lymphoma. This chain joins TRBV4-1 and TRBJ2-7, with D perhaps matching TRBD2 (5 bases). CDR3 bases: TGCGCCAGCAGCCAAATATATCACGGGGATTACGAGCAGTACTTC. Translated: CASSQIYHGDYEQYF.